This entry describes one T cell receptor beta chain. This CDR3 has 16 residues. Per the germline V gene, CDR1 is LGHDT and CDR2 is YNNKEL (reference sequence). Trimming took 3 bases from V and 0 from J, leaving 15 bases between them. This sample was taken from a study of blood T cell repertoires in COVID-19. As for the study in general: Sites across the United States, Italy and Spain contributed samples from acute and convalescent COVID-19. PBMCs, B-cell-depleted T cells, or T cells were the source of the cDNA or gDNA that made up the material.

Original handling: How many nucleated cells were present was estimated from reference gene primer amplification. Generated by immunoSEQ multiplex PCR, the TCRdb table keeps only in-frame clones and is missing some. That table supplies the V and J calls and clone size; D and trimming were determined from the DNA. The sample has about 76,000 clones, around 88% seen once. This TCR was sampled from a human donor in a cohort sampled during active COVID-19. The chain couples TRBV3-1 (or the pseudogene TRBV3-2) to TRBJ2-7; D gene unclear. The specimen was peripheral blood. The CDR3 protein is CASSHLTAGRSYEQYF. Here the CDR3 DNA reads TGTGCCAGCAGCCATCTCACGGCAGGCCGCTCCTACGAGCAGTACTTC.